Reported below is one T cell receptor (beta chain). Its antigen remains unidentified. Via 5' RACE with UMI labels, TRB cDNA libraries were prepared. TCRdb re-called the 5' RACE reads and gives one entry per CDR3 protein, without DNA. The sample totals about 130,000 distinct CDR3 sequences. This sample is part of a study of CXCR3-negative and CXCR3-positive naive CD8 T cells. Whole-study results and caveats: TRB CDR3 hydrophobicity was greater in CXCR3-positive naive cells than in CXCR3-negative naive cells. Memory cells differed in TRBV-TRBJ usage, but naive CXCR3-negative and CXCR3-positive cells had similar usage. The majority of assays used fresh PBMCs, and CXCR3 expression partially decreased after cryopreservation.

The CDR3 has 16 residues. The germline gives CDR1 SGHTA, CDR2 FQGNSA. The chain uses TRBV7-2 and TRBJ2-7; the D call from TCRdb, TRBD2, cannot be confirmed without DNA. This TCR came from a human donor in good health. Some clones in this sample may be carry-over from other donors' samples. The sample taken for sequencing was naive CXCR3- CD8+ T cells from blood. The sample's subset: CD45RO-CCR7+CD27+CD95- naive CD8+ T cells lacking CXCR3 (TNR3-). This CDR3 reads CASSLGVAGGPYEQYF.